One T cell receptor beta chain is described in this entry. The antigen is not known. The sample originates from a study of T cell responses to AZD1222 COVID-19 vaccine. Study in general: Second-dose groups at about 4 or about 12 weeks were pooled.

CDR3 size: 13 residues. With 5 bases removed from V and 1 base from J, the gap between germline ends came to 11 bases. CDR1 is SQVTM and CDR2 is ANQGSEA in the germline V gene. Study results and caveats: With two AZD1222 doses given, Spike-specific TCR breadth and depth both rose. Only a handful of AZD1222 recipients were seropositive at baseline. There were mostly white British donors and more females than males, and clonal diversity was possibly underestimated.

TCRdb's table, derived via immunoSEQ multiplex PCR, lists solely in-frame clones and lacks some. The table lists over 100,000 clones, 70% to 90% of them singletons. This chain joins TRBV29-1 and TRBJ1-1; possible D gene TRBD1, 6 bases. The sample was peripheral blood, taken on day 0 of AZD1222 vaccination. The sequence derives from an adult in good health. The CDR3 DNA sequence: TGCAGCGTTCGACAGGCCCGGAACACTGAAGCTTTCTTT. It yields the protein CSVRQARNTEAFF.